This passage covers 21 T cell receptor beta chains from one sample sequenced in a study of blood T cell repertoires in COVID-19. The data were produced by immunoSEQ multiplex PCR, yet TCRdb's version contains in-frame clones alone and is incomplete. The data contain under 200,000 clones, roughly 87% of them seen just once; the ten biggest clones take up roughly 7.3%. Sequenced sample: PBMCs or T cells enriched from blood (not recorded which). These receptors were collected from a woman aged 45-60 years who had recovered from COVID-19.

The V and J genes are TRBV7-2 and TRBJ2-3, with 7 bases that match TRBD2. The CDR3 loop spans 14 amino acids. The V segment lost 1 base and the J segment 6 bases; nucleotides outside the gene matches: 4. Germline assignment: CDR1 SGHTA and CDR2 FQGNSA. The CDR3 here is CASSLEGGRDTQYF. In DNA, the CDR3 is TGTGCCAGCAGCTTAGAGGGAGGGAGGGATACGCAGTATTTT.

In this sample, this clone turned up a few times. The chain carries TRBV19 and TRBJ1-1, with D possibly matching TRBD1 (6 bases). V was trimmed by 1 base and J by 1 base, leaving 7 bases between them. Germline CDR1 is LNHDA and CDR2 is SQIVND (reference sequence). This CDR3 has 14 amino acids. CDR3 sequence (DNA): TGTGCCAGTAGTATAGGGGGGCCGAACACTGAAGCTTTCTTT. Protein sequence: CASSIGGPNTEAFF.

The CDR3 is CASSSLPTGQAGYGYTF. The CDR3 nucleotides read TGCGCCAGCAGCTCCCTACCGACCGGACAGGCGGGATATGGCTACACCTTC. The J gene is TRBJ1-2, the V gene TRBV5-1; 7 nucleotides match TRBD1. V lost 3 bases and J lost 5; bases outside the gene matches: 16. The CDR3 runs 17 residues. Germline CDR1 SGHRS, CDR2 YFSETQ.

The V call is TRBV2, the J call TRBJ1-6; D possibly corresponds to TRBD1 (6 bases). The germline V and J ends were trimmed by 2 bases and 0 bases, with 20 bases remaining between them. Germline V CDR1 and CDR2: SNHLY, FYNNEI. This CDR3 is 20 amino acids long. The CDR3 loop is CASSEWGRGPVSSYNSPLHF. In nucleotides, the CDR3 is TGTGCCAGCAGTGAATGGGGCAGGGGACCGGTGAGCTCCTATAATTCACCCCTCCACTTT.

The chain employs TRBV6-1 and TRBJ2-3; TRBD1 matches 9 bases. Germline values: CDR1 MNHNS, CDR2 SASEGT. V trimming: 3 bases; J trimming: 6 bases; junction bases outside the gene matches: 7. CDR3 length: 15 residues. The DNA of the CDR3 is TGTGCCAGCAGTGATGCTACAGGGGGCGCGGATACGCAGTATTTT. As protein: CASSDATGGADTQYF.

This sequence joins TRBV11-1 and TRBJ2-1, with 8 bases matching TRBD2. The ends lost 4 bases at V and 2 bases at J; junction bases unmatched: 1. The CDR3 sequence is 14 residues long. The germline V gene has CDR1 SGHAT and CDR2 FQDESV (reference sequence). CDR3 sequence: CASSSLAAYNEQFF. The CDR3 DNA follows: TGTGCCAGCAGCTCACTAGCGGCCTACAATGAGCAGTTCTTC.

Remarks on this clone: An end of the junction does not agree with germline; a read error may underlie this. The chain couples TRBV2 to TRBJ2-7, with 13 positions matching TRBD2. The V gene's germline CDR1 is SNHLY and CDR2 FYNNEI. The CDR3 is made up of 16 amino acids. This chain's CDR3 is CASREGTSGKLYEQYF. The CDR3 nucleotides are TGTGCCAGCAGAGAAGGGACTAGCGGGAAACTCTACGAGCAGTACTTC.

This chain connects TRBV12-3 or TRBV12-4 to TRBJ1-1, with D possibly TRBD1 on 5 matching bases. CDR3 length: 13 amino acids. With 6 bases removed from V and 1 base from J, the gap between germline ends came to 9 bases. CDR3 in amino acids: CASRSDKNTEAFF. CDR3 nucleotides: TGTGCCAGCAGATCGGACAAGAACACTGAAGCTTTCTTT.

The CDR3 DNA sequence: TGTGCCAGCTCACCGACAGGGGGCCCCCTCGACGAGCAGTACTTC. Its protein product is CASSPTGGPLDEQYF. V is TRBV18 and J is TRBJ2-7; TRBD1 agrees at 10 bases. Losses at the gene ends were 3 bases for V and 5 bases for J; bases not matched to a gene: 7. The germline V gene has CDR1 KGHSH and CDR2 LQKENI. The CDR3 is 15 amino acids.

The chain recombines TRBV7-2 with TRBJ1-2; TRBD1 agrees at 7 bases. The CDR3 is 14 residues long. V shed 5 bases, J shed 2 bases, and the junction held 5 bases outside the gene matches. Germline V lookup: CDR1 SGHTA, CDR2 FQGNSA. DNA of the CDR3: TGTGCCAGCAGCCGCGGACAGGAGAACTATGGCTACACCTTC. Encoded protein: CASSRGQENYGYTF.

The chain employs TRBV5-5 and TRBJ1-5; 8 bases map to TRBD1. Germline trimming cut 8 bases from V and 3 bases from J; bases unmatched to any gene: 4. The CDR3 sequence is 13 residues long. Per the germline V gene, CDR1 is SGHKS and CDR2 is YYEKEE (reference sequence). The CDR3 here is CARRQGINQPQHF. CDR3 coding DNA: TGTGCCAGAAGACAGGGGATCAATCAGCCCCAGCATTTT. Together with reference TRBV5-5 and TRBJ1-5, the CDR3 gives the full variable domain: DAGVTQSPTHLIKTRGQQVTLRCSPISGHKSVSWYQQVLGQGPQFIFQYYEKEERGRGNFPDRFSARQFPNYSSELNVNALLLGDSALYLCARRQGINQPQHFGDGTRLSIL.

J is TRBJ2-5 and V is TRBV29-1, with D maybe TRBD2 (7 bases). Germline V CDR1 and CDR2: SQVTM, ANQGSEA. Trimming pared 5 bases from V and 4 bases from J, leaving 14 bases between. This CDR3 contains 13 residues. The CDR3 bases are TGCAGCGTTCCCGGGGGGCTAGCAGAGACCCAGTACTTC. Amino acids: CSVPGGLAETQYF.

V usage is TRBV5-1 and J usage is TRBJ1-6; TRBD1 matches 9 bases. Germline V lookup: CDR1 SGHRS, CDR2 YFSETQ. There are 15 residues in the CDR3. The V gene end was trimmed by 0 bases and the J gene end by 8 bases; junction bases not matched to a gene: 3. CDR3 sequence (DNA): TGCGCCAGCAGCTTGGGTCGACAGGGGGATTCACCCCTCCACTTT. It encodes CASSLGRQGDSPLHF.

This clone was seen a single time. The chain recombines TRBV11-2 with TRBJ2-3; a weak D match, TRBD2 (6 bases). Trimming removed 0 bases from V and 4 bases from J, with 8 bases in between. The CDR3 loop spans 14 amino acids. Germline CDR1 is SGHAT and CDR2 is FQNNGV. CDR3 sequence (DNA): TGTGCCAGCAGCTTAGATAGCGGTTCAGATACGCAGTATTTT. It yields the protein CASSLDSGSDTQYF.

The chain uses TRBV7-2 and TRBJ1-1, with D perhaps TRBD1 (6 bases). The CDR3 consists of 17 residues. In germline, CDR1 is SGHTA, CDR2 FQGNSA. V lost 5 bases and J lost 4, with 23 bases in between. CDR3 sequence reads: CASSLTGGYVGATEAFF. CDR3 sequence (DNA): TGTGCCAGCAGCCTGACAGGCGGATATGTTGGGGCCACTGAAGCTTTCTTT.

CDR3: CASSPAGRDRNEKLFF. The CDR3 nucleotides are TGTGCCAGCAGCCCCGCTGGGCGGGACCGTAATGAAAAACTGTTTTTT. The chain links TRBV7-9 to TRBJ1-4, with a tentative D call TRBD1 (5 bases). The CDR3 is 16 amino acids. V was clipped by 5 bases and J by 4 bases, with 17 bases between them. Germline CDR1 and CDR2: SEHNR and FQNEAQ (reference sequence).

This chain links TRBV7-9 with TRBJ1-3; TRBD1 matches at 8 bases. The CDR3 consists of 16 residues. J gave up 2 bases and V 5 bases, and 8 bases lay outside the gene matches. Germline V gives CDR1 SEHNR, CDR2 FQNEAQ (reference sequence). CDR3 bases: TGTGCCAGCAGCCCCCGTGACAGGGGCGCTGGAAACACCATATATTTT. This translates into CASSPRDRGAGNTIYF. Full variable domain (rest looked up from reference TRBV7-9 and TRBJ1-3): DTGVSQNPRHKITKRGQNVTFRCDPISEHNRLYWYRQTLGQGPEFLTYFQNEAQLEKSRLLSDRFSAERPKGSFSTLEIQRTEQGDSAMYLCASSPRDRGAGNTIYFGEGSWLTVV.

The chain combines TRBV10-3 with TRBJ2-3; TRBD1 aligns across 8 bases. Looked up from germline, CDR1 is ENHRY and CDR2 is SYGVKD. The CDR3 has 16 amino acids. Trimming at V came to 2 bases and at J to 3 bases, leaving 7 bases not matched to a gene. This CDR3 is CAISEPGQGQTDTQYF. The CDR3, as DNA: TGTGCCATCAGTGAGCCCGGACAGGGTCAAACAGATACGCAGTATTTT.

The chain links TRBV7-2 to TRBJ2-7; 8 positions agree with TRBD2. With V trimmed by 5 bases and J by 2 bases, 11 bases remained unmatched. The germline V gene encodes CDR1 SGHTA and CDR2 FQGNSA. CDR3 size: 16 residues. CDR3 protein: CASSPLSGGSTYEQYF. The CDR3 region has the DNA TGTGCCAGCAGCCCCCTCTCGGGAGGGTCTACCTACGAGCAGTACTTC.

The chain uses TRBV7-2 and TRBJ2-2; 10 bases are shared with TRBD2. Per the germline V gene, CDR1 is SGHTA and CDR2 is FQGNSA. After removal of 3 bases from V and 4 bases from J, the junction contained 2 bases not matched to a gene. This CDR3 spans 15 amino acids. CDR3: CASSFASGSTGELFF. The CDR3 coding sequence is TGTGCCAGCAGCTTCGCTAGCGGGAGCACCGGGGAGCTGTTTTTT.

CDR3 amino acids: CASSPGLYNSPLHF. As DNA, the CDR3 is TGTGCCAGCAGTCCGGGACTTTATAATTCACCCCTCCACTTT. The chain joins TRBV28 to TRBJ1-6; D perhaps matches TRBD1 (5 bases). Germline V lookup: CDR1 MDHEN, CDR2 SYDVKM. The V end lost 5 bases, the J end lost 4 bases, and 9 bases lay between the germline ends. The CDR3 contains 14 residues.